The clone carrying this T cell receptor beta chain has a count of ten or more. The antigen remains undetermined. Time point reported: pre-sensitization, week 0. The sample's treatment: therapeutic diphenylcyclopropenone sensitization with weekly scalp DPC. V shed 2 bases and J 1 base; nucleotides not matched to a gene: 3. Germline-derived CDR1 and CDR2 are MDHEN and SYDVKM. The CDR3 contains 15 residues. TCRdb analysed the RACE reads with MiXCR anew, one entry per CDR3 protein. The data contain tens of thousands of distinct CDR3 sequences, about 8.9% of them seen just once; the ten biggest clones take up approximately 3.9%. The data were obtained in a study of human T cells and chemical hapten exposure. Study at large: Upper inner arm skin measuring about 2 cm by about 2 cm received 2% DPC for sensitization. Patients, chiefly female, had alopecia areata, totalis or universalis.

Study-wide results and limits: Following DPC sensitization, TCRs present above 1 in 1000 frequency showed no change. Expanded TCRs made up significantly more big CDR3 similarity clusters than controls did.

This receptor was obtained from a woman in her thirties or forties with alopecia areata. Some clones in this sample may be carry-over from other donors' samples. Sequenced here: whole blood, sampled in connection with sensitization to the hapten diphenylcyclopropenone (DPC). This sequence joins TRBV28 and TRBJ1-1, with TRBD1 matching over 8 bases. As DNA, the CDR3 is TGTGCCAGCAGTTTACGGGACAGGCGGAACACTGAAGCTTTCTTT. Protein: CASSLRDRRNTEAFF.